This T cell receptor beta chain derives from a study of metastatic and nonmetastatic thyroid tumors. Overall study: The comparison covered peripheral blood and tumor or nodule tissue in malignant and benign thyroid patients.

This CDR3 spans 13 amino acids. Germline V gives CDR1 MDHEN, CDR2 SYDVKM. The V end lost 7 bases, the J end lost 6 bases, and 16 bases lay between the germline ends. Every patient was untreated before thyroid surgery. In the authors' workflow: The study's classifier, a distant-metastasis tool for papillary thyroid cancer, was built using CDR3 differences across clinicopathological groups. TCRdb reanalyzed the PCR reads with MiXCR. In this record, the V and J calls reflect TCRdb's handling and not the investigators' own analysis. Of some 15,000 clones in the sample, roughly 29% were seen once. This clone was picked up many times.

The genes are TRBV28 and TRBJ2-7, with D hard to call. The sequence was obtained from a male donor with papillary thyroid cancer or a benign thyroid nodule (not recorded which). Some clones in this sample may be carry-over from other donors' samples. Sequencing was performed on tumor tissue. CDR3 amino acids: CASTPQQLSEQYF. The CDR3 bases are TGTGCCAGCACCCCCCAGCAGCTCTCCGAGCAGTACTTC.